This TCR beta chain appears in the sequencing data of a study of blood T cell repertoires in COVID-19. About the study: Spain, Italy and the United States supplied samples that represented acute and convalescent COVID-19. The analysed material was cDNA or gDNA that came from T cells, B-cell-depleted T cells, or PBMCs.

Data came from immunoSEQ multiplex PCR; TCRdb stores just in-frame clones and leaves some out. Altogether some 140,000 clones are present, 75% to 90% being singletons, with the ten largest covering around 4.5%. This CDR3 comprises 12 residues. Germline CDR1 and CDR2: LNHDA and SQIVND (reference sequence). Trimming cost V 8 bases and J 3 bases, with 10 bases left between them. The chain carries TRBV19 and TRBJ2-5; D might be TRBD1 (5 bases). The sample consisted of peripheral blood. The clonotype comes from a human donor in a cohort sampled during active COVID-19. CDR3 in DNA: TGTGCCAGTTCTCAAGGGGAAGAGACCCAGTACTTC. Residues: CASSQGEETQYF. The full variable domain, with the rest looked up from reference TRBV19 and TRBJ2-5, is DGGITQSPKYLFRKEGQNVTLSCEQNLNHDAMYWYRQDPGQGLRLIYYSQIVNDFQKGDIAEGYSVSREKKESFPLTVTSAQKNPTAFYLCASSQGEETQYFGPGTRLLVL.